This TCR beta chain was documented in a study of blood T cell repertoires in COVID-19. Study-wide context: Some COVID-19 samples were acute and others convalescent; all came from the United States, Italy and Spain. PBMCs, B-cell-depleted T cells, or T cells were the source of the cDNA or gDNA that made up the material.

V dropped 5 bases and J dropped 8 bases, with 18 bases sitting between them. The CDR3 loop spans 15 amino acids. CDR1 is SGHTA and CDR2 is FQGNSA in the germline V gene. Generated by immunoSEQ multiplex PCR, the TCRdb table keeps only in-frame clones and is missing some. The top ten hold 1.5% to 2.5% of the sample, which has hundreds of thousands of clones, around 87% seen once. Sequenced: PBMCs or T cells enriched from blood (not recorded which). This TCR derives from a man aged 40-55 years in a cohort exposed to, infected with or recovered from COVID-19 (not recorded which). The chain recombines TRBV7-2 with TRBJ1-4; D unresolved. The CDR3 DNA follows: TGTGCCAGCAGCACGGACGGGAGAGGTTCGGAAAAACTGTTTTTT. The encoded protein is CASSTDGRGSEKLFF.